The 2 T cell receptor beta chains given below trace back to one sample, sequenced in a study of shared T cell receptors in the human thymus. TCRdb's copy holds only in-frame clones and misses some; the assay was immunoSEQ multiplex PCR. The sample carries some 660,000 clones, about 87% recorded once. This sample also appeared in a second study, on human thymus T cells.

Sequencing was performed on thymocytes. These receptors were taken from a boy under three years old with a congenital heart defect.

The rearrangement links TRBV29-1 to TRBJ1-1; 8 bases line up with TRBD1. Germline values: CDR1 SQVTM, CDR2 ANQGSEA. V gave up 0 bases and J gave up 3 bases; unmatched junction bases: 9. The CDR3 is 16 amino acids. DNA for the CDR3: TGCAGCGTTGAAGATAGACCAGGGGGCCGGGACACTGAAGCTTTCTTT. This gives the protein CSVEDRPGGRDTEAFF.

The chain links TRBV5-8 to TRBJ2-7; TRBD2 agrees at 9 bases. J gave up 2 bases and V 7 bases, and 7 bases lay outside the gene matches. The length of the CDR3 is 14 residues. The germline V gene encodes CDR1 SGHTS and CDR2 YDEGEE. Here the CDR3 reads CASFSGGDTYEQYF. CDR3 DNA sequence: TGTGCCAGCTTTAGCGGGGGTGATACCTACGAGCAGTACTTC.